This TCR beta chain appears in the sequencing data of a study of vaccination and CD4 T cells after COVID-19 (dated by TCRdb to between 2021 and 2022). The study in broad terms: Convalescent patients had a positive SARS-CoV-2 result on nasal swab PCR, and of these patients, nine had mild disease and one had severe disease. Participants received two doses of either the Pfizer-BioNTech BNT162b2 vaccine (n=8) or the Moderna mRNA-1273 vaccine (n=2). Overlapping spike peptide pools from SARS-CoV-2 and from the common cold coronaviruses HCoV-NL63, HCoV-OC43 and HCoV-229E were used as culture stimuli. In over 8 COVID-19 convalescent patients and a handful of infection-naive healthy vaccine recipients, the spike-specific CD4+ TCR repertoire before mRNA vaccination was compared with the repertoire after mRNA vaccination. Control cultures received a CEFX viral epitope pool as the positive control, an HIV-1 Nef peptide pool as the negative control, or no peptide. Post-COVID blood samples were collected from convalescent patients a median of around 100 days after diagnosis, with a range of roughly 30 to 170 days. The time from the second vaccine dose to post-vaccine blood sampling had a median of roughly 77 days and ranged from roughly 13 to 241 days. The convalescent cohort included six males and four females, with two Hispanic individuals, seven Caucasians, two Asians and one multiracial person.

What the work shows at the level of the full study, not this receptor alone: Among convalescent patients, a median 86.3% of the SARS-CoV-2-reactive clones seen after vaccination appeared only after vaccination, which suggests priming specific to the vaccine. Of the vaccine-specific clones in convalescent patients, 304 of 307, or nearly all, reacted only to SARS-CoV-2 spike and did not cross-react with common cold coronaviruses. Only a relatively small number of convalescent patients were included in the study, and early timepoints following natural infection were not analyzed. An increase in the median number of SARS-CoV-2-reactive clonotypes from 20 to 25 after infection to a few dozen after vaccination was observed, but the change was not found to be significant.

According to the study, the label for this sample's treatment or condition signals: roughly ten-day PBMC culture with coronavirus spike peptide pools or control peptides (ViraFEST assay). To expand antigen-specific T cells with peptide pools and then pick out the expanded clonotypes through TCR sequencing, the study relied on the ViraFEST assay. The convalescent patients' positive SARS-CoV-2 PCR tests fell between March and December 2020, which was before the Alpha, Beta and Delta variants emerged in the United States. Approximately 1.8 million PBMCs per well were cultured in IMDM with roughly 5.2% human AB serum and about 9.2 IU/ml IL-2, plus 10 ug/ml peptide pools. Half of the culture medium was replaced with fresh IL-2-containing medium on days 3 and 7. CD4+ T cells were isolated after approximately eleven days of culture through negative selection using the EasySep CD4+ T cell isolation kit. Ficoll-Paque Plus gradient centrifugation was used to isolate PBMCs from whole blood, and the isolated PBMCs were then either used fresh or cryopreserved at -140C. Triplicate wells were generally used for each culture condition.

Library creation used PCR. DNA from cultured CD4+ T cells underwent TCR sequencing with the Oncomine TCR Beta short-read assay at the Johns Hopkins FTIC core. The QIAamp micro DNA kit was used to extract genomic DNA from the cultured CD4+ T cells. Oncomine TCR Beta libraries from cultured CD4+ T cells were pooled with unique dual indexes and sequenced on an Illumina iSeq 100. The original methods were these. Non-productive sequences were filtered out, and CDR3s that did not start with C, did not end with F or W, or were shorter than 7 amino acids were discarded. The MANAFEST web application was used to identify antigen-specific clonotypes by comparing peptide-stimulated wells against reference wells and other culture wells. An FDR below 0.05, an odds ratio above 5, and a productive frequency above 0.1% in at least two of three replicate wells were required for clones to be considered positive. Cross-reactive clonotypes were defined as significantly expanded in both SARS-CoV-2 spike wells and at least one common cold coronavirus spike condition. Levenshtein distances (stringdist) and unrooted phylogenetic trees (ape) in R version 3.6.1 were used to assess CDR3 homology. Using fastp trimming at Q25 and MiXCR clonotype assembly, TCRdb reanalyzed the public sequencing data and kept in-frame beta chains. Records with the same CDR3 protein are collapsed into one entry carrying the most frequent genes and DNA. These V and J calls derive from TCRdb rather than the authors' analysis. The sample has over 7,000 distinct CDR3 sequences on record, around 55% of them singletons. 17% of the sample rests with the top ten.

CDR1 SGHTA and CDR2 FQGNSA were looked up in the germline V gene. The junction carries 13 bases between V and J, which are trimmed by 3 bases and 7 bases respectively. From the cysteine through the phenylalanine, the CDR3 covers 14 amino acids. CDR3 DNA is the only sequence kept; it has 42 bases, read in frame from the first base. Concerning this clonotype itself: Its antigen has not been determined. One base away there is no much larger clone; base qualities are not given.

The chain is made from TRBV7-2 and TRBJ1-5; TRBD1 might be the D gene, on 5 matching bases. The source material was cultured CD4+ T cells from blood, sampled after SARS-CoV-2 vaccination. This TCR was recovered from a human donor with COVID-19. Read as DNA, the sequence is TGTGCCAGCAGCTTCGGGGGTTTGGACCAGCCCCAGCATTTT. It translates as CASSFGGLDQPQHF.